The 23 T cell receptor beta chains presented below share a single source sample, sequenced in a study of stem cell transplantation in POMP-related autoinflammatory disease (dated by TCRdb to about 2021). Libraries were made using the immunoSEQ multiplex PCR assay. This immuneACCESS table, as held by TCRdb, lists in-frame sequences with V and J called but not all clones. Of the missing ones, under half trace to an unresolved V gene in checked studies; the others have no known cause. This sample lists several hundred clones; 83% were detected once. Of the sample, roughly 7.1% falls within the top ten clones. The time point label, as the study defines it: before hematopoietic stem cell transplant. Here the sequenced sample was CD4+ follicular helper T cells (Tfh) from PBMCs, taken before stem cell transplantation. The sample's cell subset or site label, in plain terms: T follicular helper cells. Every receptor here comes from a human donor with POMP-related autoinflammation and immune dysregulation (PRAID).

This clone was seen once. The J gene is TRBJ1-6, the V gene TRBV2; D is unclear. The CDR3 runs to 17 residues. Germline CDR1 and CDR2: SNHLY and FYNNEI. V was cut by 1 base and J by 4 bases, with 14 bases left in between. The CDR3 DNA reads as TGTGCCAGCAGTGAAGGGGGATTCGCAGGTTATAATTCACCCCTCCACTTT. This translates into CASSEGGFAGYNSPLHF.

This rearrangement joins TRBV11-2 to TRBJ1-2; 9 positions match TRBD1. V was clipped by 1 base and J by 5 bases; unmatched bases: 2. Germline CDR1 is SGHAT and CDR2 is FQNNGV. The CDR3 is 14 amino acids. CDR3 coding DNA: TGTGCCAGCAGCTTAGCCGGGACAGGGTATGGCTACACCTTC. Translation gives CASSLAGTGYGYTF.

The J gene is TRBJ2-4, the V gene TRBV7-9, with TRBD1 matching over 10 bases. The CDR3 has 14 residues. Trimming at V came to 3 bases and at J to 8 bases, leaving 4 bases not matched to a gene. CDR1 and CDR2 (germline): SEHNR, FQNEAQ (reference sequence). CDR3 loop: CASSFGQGGHIQYF. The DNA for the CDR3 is TGTGCCAGCAGCTTCGGACAGGGGGGGCACATTCAGTACTTC.

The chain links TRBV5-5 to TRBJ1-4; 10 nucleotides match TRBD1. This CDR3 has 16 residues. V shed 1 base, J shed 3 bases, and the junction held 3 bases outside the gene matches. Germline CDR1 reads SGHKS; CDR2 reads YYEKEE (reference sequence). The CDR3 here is CASSLWDRGSNEKLFF. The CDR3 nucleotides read TGTGCCAGCAGCTTGTGGGACAGGGGATCTAATGAAAAACTGTTTTTT.

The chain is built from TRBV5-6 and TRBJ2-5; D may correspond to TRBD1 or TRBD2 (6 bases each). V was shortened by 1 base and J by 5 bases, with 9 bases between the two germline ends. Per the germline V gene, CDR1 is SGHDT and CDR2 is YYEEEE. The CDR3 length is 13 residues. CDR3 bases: TGTGCCAGCAGCTTGATAGGGGGGGAGACCCAGTACTTC. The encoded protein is CASSLIGGETQYF. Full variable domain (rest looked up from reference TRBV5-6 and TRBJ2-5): DAGVTQSPTHLIKTRGQQVTLRCSPKSGHDTVSWYQQALGQGPQFIFQYYEEEERQRGNFPDRFSGHQFPNYSSELNVNALLLGDSALYLCASSLIGGETQYFGPGTRLLVL.

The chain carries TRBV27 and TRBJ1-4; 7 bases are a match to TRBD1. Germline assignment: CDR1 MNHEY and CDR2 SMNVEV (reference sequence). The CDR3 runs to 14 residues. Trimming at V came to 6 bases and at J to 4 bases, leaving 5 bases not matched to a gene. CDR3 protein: CASSKGQFNEKLFF. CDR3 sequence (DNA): TGTGCCAGCAGCAAGGGACAGTTTAATGAAAAACTGTTTTTT.

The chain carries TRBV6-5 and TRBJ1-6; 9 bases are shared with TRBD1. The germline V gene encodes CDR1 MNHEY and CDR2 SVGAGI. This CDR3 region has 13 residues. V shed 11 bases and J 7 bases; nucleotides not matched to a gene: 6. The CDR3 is CAVGGTGNSPLHF. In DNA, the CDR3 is TGTGCCGTCGGCGGGACAGGGAATTCACCCCTCCACTTT.

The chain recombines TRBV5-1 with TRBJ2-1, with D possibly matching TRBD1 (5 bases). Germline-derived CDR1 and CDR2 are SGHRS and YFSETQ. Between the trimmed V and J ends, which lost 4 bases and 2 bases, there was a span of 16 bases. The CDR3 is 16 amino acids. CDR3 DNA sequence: TGCGCCAGCAGCACAGGACCTCAGGAACCCTACAATGAGCAGTTCTTC. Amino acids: CASSTGPQEPYNEQFF.

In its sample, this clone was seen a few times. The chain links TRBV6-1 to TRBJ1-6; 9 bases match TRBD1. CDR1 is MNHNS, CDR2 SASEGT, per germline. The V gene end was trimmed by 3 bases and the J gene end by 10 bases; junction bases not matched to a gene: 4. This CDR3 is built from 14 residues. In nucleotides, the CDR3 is TGTGCCAGCAGTGAGGACAGGGGAAACTCACCCCTCCACTTT. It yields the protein CASSEDRGNSPLHF.

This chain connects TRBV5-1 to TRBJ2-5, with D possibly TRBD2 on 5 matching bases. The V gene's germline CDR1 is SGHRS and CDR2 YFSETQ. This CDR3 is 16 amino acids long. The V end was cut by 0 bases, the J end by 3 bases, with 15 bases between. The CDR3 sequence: CASSLDGIPPKETQYF. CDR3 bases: TGCGCCAGCAGCTTGGACGGGATCCCTCCGAAAGAGACCCAGTACTTC. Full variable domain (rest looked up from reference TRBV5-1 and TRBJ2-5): KAGVTQTPRYLIKTRGQQVTLSCSPISGHRSVSWYQQTPGQGLQFLFEYFSETQRNKGNFPGRFSGRQFSNSRSEMNVSTLELGDSALYLCASSLDGIPPKETQYFGPGTRLLVL.

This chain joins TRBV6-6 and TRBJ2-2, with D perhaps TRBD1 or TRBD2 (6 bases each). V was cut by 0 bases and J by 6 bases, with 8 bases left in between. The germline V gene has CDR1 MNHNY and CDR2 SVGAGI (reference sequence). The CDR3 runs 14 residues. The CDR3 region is CASSYSRGAGELFF. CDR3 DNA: TGTGCCAGCAGTTACTCGAGGGGGGCCGGGGAGCTGTTTTTT.

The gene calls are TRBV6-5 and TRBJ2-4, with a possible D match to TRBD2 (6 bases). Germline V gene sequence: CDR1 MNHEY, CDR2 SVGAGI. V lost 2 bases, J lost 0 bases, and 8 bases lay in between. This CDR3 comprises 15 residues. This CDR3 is CASSYSGLAKNIQYF. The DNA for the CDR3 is TGTGCCAGCAGTTACAGCGGGCTAGCCAAAAACATTCAGTACTTC.

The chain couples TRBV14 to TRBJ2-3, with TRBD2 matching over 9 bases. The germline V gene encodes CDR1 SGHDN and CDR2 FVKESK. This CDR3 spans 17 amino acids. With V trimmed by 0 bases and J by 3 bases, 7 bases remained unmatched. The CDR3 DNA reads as TGTGCCAGCAGCCAAGAGCGCAGCGGGAGGTGGACAGATACGCAGTATTTT. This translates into CASSQERSGRWTDTQYF.

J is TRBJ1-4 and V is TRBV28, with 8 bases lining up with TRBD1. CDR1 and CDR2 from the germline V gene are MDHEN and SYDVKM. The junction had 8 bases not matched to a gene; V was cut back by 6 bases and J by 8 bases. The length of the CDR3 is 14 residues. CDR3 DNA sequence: TGTGCCAGCAGATGGGGACAGGCGCCAGAAAAACTGTTTTTT. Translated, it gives CASRWGQAPEKLFF. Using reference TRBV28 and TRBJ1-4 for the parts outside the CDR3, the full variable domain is DVKVTQSSRYLVKRTGEKVFLECVQDMDHENMFWYRQDPGLGLRLIYFSYDVKMKEKGDIPEGYSVSREKKERFSLILESASTNQTSMYLCASRWGQAPEKLFFGSGTQLSVL.

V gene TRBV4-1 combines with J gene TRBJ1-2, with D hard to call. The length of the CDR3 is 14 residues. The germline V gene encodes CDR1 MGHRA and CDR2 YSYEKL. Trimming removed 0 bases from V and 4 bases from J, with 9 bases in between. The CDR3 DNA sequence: TGCGCCAGCAGCCAAGAACCCAGCCTCTATGGCTACACCTTC. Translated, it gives CASSQEPSLYGYTF.

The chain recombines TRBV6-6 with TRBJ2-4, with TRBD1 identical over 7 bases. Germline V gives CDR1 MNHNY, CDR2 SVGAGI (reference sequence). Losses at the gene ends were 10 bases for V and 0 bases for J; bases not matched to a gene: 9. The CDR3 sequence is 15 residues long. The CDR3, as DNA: TGTGCCACCGCACCGGGACAGCAAGCCAAAAACATTCAGTACTTC. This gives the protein CATAPGQQAKNIQYF.

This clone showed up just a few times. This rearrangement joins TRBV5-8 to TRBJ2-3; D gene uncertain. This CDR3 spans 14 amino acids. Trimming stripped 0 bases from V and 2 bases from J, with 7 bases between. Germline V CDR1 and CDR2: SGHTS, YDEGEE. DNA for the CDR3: TGTGCCAGCAGCTTGGTGGAGTTCACAGATACGCAGTATTTT. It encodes CASSLVEFTDTQYF.

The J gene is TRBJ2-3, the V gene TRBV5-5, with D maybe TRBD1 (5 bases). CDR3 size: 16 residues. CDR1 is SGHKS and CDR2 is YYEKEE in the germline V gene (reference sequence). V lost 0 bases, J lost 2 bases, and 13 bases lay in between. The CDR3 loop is CASSLGAGHFTDTQYF. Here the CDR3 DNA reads TGTGCCAGCAGCTTGGGAGCCGGACACTTCACAGATACGCAGTATTTT.

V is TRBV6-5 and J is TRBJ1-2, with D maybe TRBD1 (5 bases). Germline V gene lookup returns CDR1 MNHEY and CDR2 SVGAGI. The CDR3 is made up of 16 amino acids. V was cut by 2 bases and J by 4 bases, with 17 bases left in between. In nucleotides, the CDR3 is TGTGCCAGCAGTTACGTGGGACCCCAACAAAGCTATGGCTACACCTTC. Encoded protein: CASSYVGPQQSYGYTF.

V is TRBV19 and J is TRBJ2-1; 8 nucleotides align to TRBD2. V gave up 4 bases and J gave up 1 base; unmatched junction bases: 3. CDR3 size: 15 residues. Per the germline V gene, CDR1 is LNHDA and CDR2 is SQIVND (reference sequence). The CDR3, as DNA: TGTGCCAGTAGTACCATAGCGGGATCCTACAATGAGCAGTTCTTC. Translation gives CASSTIAGSYNEQFF.

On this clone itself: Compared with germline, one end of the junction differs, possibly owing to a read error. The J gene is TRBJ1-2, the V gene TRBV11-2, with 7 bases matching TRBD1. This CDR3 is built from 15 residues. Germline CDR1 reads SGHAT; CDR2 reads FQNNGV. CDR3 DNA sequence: TGCGCCAGCAGCCCGGAGGAGAGGACAGGCTATGGCTACACCTTC. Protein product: CASSPEERTGYGYTF. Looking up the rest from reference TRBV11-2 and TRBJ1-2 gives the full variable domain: EAGVAQSPRYKIIEKRQSVAFWCNPISGHATLYWYQQILGQGPKLLIQFQNNGVVDDSQLPKDRFSAERLKGVDSTLKIQPAKLEDSAVYLCASSPEERTGYGYTFGSGTRLTVV.

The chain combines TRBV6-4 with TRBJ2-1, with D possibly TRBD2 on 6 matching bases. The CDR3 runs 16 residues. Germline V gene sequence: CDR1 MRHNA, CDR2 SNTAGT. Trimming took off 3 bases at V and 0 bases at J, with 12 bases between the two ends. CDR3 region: CASSESAGSSYNEQFF. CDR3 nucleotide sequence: TGTGCCAGCAGTGAATCGGCGGGAAGCTCCTACAATGAGCAGTTCTTC.

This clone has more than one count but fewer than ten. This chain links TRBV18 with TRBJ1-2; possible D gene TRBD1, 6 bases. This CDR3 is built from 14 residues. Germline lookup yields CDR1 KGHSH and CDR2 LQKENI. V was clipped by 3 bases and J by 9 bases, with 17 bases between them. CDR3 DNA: TGTGCCAGCTCACCTGGGCCTATAAGGGGGAGCTACACCTTC. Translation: CASSPGPIRGSYTF.